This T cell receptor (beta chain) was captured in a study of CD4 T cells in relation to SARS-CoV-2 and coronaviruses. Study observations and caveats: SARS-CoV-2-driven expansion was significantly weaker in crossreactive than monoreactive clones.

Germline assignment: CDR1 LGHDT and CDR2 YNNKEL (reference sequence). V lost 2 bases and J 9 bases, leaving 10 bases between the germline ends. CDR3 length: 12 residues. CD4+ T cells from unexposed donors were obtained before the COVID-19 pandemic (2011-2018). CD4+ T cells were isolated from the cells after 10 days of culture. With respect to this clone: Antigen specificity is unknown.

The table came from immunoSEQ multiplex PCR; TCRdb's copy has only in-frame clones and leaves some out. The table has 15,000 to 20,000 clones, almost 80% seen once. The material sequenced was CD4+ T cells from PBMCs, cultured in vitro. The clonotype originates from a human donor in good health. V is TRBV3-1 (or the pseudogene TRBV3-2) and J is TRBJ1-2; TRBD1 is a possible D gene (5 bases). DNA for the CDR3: TGTGCCAGCAGCCAAACGGGACGCAGCTACACCTTC. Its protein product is CASSQTGRSYTF.